The 18 T cell receptor beta chains reported below all come from one sample, sequenced in a study of CD8 T cells in ankylosing spondylitis. TCRdb processed the 5' RACE reads anew with MiXCR; each CDR3 protein has one entry. The sample holds fewer than 35,000 distinct CDR3 sequences, around 14% seen once. Sequencing was performed on blood. The receptors stem from a male donor with ankylosing spondylitis or in good health (not recorded which).

This clonotype was detected a few times. V and J are TRBV11-2 and TRBJ1-1; TRBD1 is a possible D gene (6 bases). V dropped 5 bases and J dropped 5 bases, with 27 bases sitting between them. The CDR3 length is 18 residues. Germline assignment: CDR1 SGHAT and CDR2 FQNNGV. CDR3 nucleotide sequence: TGTGCCAGCAGCCTGGGGGGCCCCCCGGGGGCGTATCGGACTGAAGCTTTCTTT. Protein sequence: CASSLGGPPGAYRTEAFF. Full variable domain (missing parts from reference TRBV11-2 and TRBJ1-1): EAGVAQSPRYKIIEKRQSVAFWCNPISGHATLYWYQQILGQGPKLLIQFQNNGVVDDSQLPKDRFSAERLKGVDSTLKIQPAKLEDSAVYLCASSLGGPPGAYRTEAFFGQGTRLTVV.

This clonotype was recorded a few times. The CDR3 DNA reads TGTGCCAGCAGTACCAGGACAGGGGATGAAAAACTGTTTTTT. This encodes CASSTRTGDEKLFF. The gene calls are TRBV28 and TRBJ1-4, with 9 positions matching TRBD1. V trimming: 5 bases; J trimming: 6 bases; junction bases outside the gene matches: 4. The CDR3 sequence is 14 residues long. Looked up from germline, CDR1 is MDHEN and CDR2 is SYDVKM.

This clonotype was observed many times. The chain is built from TRBV14 and TRBJ2-4, with 7 bases identical to TRBD1. The germline CDR1 and CDR2 sequences are SGHDN and FVKESK. With V trimmed by 4 bases and J by 2 bases, 5 bases remained unmatched. This CDR3 spans 15 amino acids. The CDR3 DNA sequence: TGTGCCAGCAGCCGTGACAGGGCGTCCAAAAACATTCAGTACTTC. Protein sequence: CASSRDRASKNIQYF.

This clonotype was counted a few times. The V and J genes are TRBV7-3 and TRBJ2-3; TRBD2 agrees at 8 bases. Germline trimming cut 3 bases from V and 3 bases from J; bases unmatched to any gene: 5. This CDR3 spans 15 amino acids. CDR1 is SGHTA and CDR2 is FQGTGA in the germline V gene. The CDR3 loop reads CASSLSASGTDTQYF. The CDR3 DNA reads as TGTGCCAGCAGCTTGTCCGCTAGCGGGACAGATACGCAGTATTTT.

This clonotype came up a few times. The rearrangement links TRBV29-1 to TRBJ1-4; D uncertain. This CDR3 is built from 14 residues. Germline CDR1 and CDR2: SQVTM and ANQGSEA. The ends were cut back, 4 bases at V and 4 bases at J, with 13 bases in the middle. CDR3 coding DNA: TGCAGCGTTGCGGAGGGAGGGCGTAATGAAAAACTGTTTTTT. Residues: CSVAEGGRNEKLFF.

This clonotype was seen only a few times. This chain connects TRBV15 to TRBJ2-3, with 7 nucleotides matching TRBD1. CDR1 LNHNV and CDR2 YYDKDF come from the germline V gene (reference sequence). Trimming cost V 2 bases and J 6 bases; bases outside gene matches: 5. CDR3 length: 14 amino acids. In DNA form, the CDR3 reads TGTGCCACCAGCAGAAGGACAGGCGCGGATACGCAGTATTTT. It encodes CATSRRTGADTQYF.

The CDR3 loop reads CASSVRFSYEQYF. Written as DNA, the CDR3 is TGTGCCAGCAGTGTGAGATTCTCCTACGAGCAGTACTTC. The rearrangement uses TRBV25-1 and TRBJ2-7, with no clear D. The V end was cut by 4 bases, the J end by 0 bases, with 7 bases between. This CDR3 has 13 residues. Germline V gives CDR1 MGHDK, CDR2 SYGVNS.

There are a few counts of this clonotype. This chain links TRBV7-3 with TRBJ2-4; D gene uncertain. The germline V and J ends were trimmed by 5 bases and 7 bases, with 12 bases remaining between them. The CDR3 runs 13 residues. Per germline, CDR1 SGHTA and CDR2 FQGTGA. The CDR3 DNA reads TGTGCCAGCAGCCTCCAAACCGGGAACATTCAGTACTTC. Encoded protein: CASSLQTGNIQYF. Combining the CDR3 with reference TRBV7-3 and TRBJ2-4 gives the whole variable domain GAGVSQTPSNKVTEKGKYVELRCDPISGHTALYWYRQSLGQGPEFLIYFQGTGAADDSGLPNDRFFAVRPEGSVSTLKIQRTERGDSAVYLCASSLQTGNIQYFGAGTRLSVL.

The chain employs TRBV5-5 and TRBJ2-1, with 8 bases fitting TRBD2. The V and J ends lost 4 bases and 5 bases, in that order; junction bases with no gene match: 8. The CDR3 runs to 15 residues. Germline V gives CDR1 SGHKS, CDR2 YYEKEE (reference sequence). The CDR3 nucleotides are TGTGCCAGCAGCAGTATAAGCGGGAGCCACAATGAGCAGTTCTTC. Its protein is CASSSISGSHNEQFF.

The gene calls are TRBV9 and TRBJ2-7; 7 nucleotides line up with TRBD2. The CDR3 covers 12 residues. The ends lost 3 bases at V and 3 bases at J; junction bases unmatched: 0. From germline, CDR1 is SGDLS and CDR2 YYNGEE. CDR3 residues: CASSGGGYEQYF. The CDR3 DNA reads as TGTGCCAGCAGCGGCGGGGGCTACGAGCAGTACTTC. Combining the CDR3 with reference TRBV9 and TRBJ2-7 gives the whole variable domain DSGVTQTPKHLITATGQRVTLRCSPRSGDLSVYWYQQSLDQGLQFLIQYYNGEERAKGNILERFSAQQFPDLHSELNLSSLELGDSALYFCASSGGGYEQYFGPGTRLTVT.

V is TRBV20-1 and J is TRBJ2-7; TRBD2 matches at 10 bases. The germline V gene encodes CDR1 DFQATT and CDR2 SNEGSKA (reference sequence). Losses at the gene ends were 0 bases for V and 6 bases for J; bases not matched to a gene: 2. The CDR3 contains 13 residues. The CDR3 DNA is TGCAGTGCTAGAGATCGACTAGCGGGCGAGCAGTACTTC. This encodes CSARDRLAGEQYF.

The V call is TRBV21-1, the J call TRBJ2-7; TRBD2 is the table's D call and was not checked against the DNA. TRBV21-1 is tagged as a pseudogene. This CDR3 is 14 amino acids long. The CDR3 DNA follows: TGTGCCAGCCCCGGGACTAGCCCCTCCTACGAGCAGTACGTC. It encodes CASPGTSPSYEQYV.

J is TRBJ1-2 and V is TRBV2; 9 bases fit TRBD1. The trim removed 1 base at V and 2 bases at J, leaving 2 bases unmatched. The CDR3 extends over 15 amino acids. Looked up from germline, CDR1 is SNHLY and CDR2 is FYNNEI. CDR3 sequence reads: CASSEGDRANYGYTF. The CDR3 DNA reads TGTGCCAGCAGTGAAGGGGACAGGGCCAACTATGGCTACACCTTC.

This clonotype showed up just a few times. The chain has TRBV6-2 or TRBV6-3 and TRBJ2-7, with D tentatively TRBD2 (5 bases). Germline V gene lookup returns CDR1 MNHEY and CDR2 SVGEGT. The CDR3 runs to 12 residues. The V gene lost 6 bases and the J gene lost 6 bases, with 12 bases spanning the gap. This chain's CDR3 is CASSRTPFEQYV. DNA of the CDR3: TGTGCCAGCAGCCGGACTCCTTTCGAGCAGTACGTC.

This chain joins TRBV4-1 and TRBJ2-3; the D gene could be TRBD1 or TRBD2 (6 bases each). The CDR3 runs to 16 residues. Germline assignment: CDR1 MGHRA and CDR2 YSYEKL. Trimming shortened V by 4 bases and J by 4 bases, and 18 bases separated the two germline ends. The CDR3 coding sequence is TGCGCCAGCAGCCCCCCGGGGGCTAGATTCCCAGATACGCAGTATTTT. Translation: CASSPPGARFPDTQYF.

This clonotype was seen more than once but under ten times. This chain uses TRBV7-9 with TRBJ2-2, with TRBD2 identical over 7 bases. CDR1 is SEHNR, CDR2 FQNEAQ, per germline (reference sequence). V lost 5 bases, J lost 2 bases, and 5 bases stayed unmatched. This CDR3 is 15 amino acids long. The CDR3 reads CASSLRGVNTGELFF. The CDR3 DNA sequence: TGTGCCAGCAGCCTCCGGGGGGTCAACACCGGGGAGCTGTTTTTT. Looking up the rest from reference TRBV7-9 and TRBJ2-2 gives the full variable domain: DTGVSQNPRHKITKRGQNVTFRCDPISEHNRLYWYRQTLGQGPEFLTYFQNEAQLEKSRLLSDRFSAERPKGSFSTLEIQRTEQGDSAMYLCASSLRGVNTGELFFGEGSRLTVL.

The chain recombines TRBV5-1 with TRBJ2-2; perhaps TRBD1 as D (5 bases). The CDR3 length is 15 residues. CDR1 and CDR2 from the germline V gene are SGHRS and YFSETQ. V was shortened by 0 bases and J by 4 bases, with 10 bases between the two germline ends. The CDR3 DNA sequence: TGCGCCAGCAGCTTGGAAGGACATATCACCGGGGAGCTGTTTTTT. It is translated as CASSLEGHITGELFF.

The CDR3 protein is CASNPRPGPGEKLFF. CDR3 DNA sequence: TGTGCCAGCAACCCACGTCCGGGACCGGGGGAAAAACTGTTTTTT. The rearrangement uses TRBV7-2 and TRBJ1-4; D may be TRBD1 (5 bases). The CDR3 has 15 amino acids. The germline V gene encodes CDR1 SGHTA and CDR2 FQGNSA. V lost 7 bases, J lost 8 bases, and 20 bases lay in between.